This T cell receptor beta chain was captured in a study of T cell clonotyping in hematopoietic cell transplantation. Study findings and constraints: At the given depth, recipient repertoires were over 95% de novo clonotypes. Recipient TCR diversity dropped after transplant; expanded clonotypes rose from day 30 to 180. No sorting was done, leaving CD4 and CD8 contributions mixed.

As concerns this clone: As yet, its antigen is unknown.

Assay: immunoSEQ multiplex PCR; the TCRdb copy retains only in-frame clones and omits some. The sample comprises 4,500 to 5,500 clones, around 96% of which are singletons, and 2% to 3% rests with the top ten. The sequencing used PBMCs, collected 100 days after allogeneic stem cell transplant. This receptor was obtained from a male patient in his thirties or forties who had an allogeneic stem cell transplant from a related donor, so the T cells may come from the graft donor. Some clones in this sample may be carry-over from other donors' samples.

This chain's CDR3 is CASSEFSWTGYIQPQHF. The CDR3 coding sequence is TGTGCCAGCAGTGAATTCTCTTGGACAGGGTATATTCAGCCCCAGCATTTT. The rearrangement uses TRBV2 and TRBJ1-5; 8 bases fit TRBD1. Germline V gene lookup returns CDR1 SNHLY and CDR2 FYNNEI. V shed 2 bases and J 6 bases; nucleotides not matched to a gene: 12. This CDR3 is built from 17 residues.